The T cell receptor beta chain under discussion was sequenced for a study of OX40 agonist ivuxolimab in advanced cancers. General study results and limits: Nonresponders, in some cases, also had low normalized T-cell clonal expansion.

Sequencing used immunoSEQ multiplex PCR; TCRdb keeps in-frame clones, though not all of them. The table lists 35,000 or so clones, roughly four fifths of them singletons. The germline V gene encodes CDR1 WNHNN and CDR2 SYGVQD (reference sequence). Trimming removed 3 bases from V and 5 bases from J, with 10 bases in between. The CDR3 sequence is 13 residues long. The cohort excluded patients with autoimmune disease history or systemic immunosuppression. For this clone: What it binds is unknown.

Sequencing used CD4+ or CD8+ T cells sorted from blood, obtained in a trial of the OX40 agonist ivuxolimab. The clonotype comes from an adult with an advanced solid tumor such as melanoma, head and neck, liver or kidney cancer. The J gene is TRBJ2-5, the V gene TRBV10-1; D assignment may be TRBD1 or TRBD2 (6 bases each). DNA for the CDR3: TGCGCCAGCAGTGACGGGGGCGCGGAGACCCAGTACTTC. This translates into CASSDGGAETQYF.